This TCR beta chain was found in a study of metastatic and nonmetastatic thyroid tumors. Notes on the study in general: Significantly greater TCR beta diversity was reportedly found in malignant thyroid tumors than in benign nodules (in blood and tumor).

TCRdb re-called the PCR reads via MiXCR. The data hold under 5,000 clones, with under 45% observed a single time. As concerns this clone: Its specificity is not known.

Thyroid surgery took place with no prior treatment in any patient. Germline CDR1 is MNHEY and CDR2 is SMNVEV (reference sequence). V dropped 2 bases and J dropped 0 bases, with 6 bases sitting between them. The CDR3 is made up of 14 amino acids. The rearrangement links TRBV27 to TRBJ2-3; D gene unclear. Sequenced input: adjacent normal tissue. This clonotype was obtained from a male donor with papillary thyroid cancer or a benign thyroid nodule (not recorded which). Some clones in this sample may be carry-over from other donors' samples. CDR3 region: CASSLTESTDTQYF. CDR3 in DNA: TGTGCCAGCAGTTTAACAGAGAGCACAGATACGCAGTATTTT.